This TCR beta chain stems from a study of T cell changes during pregnancy in multiple sclerosis. TCRdb keeps only in-frame clones here, not all; method: immunoSEQ multiplex PCR. This table holds around 50,000 clones, 90% to 95% found once. The receptor comes from a female donor with multiple sclerosis, enrolled in a pregnancy study. Sequences were derived from CD8+ T cells from peripheral blood mononuclear cells, sampled in the first trimester of pregnancy.

The CDR3 spells CASRPIEENYEQYF. CDR3 nucleotides: TGTGCCAGCAGACCCATAGAAGAGAACTACGAGCAGTACTTC. The chain combines TRBV2 with TRBJ2-7; D uncertain. The CDR3 length is 14 residues. The germline CDR1 and CDR2 sequences are SNHLY and FYNNEI. V lost 6 bases and J lost 3, with 15 bases in between.